The clone carrying this T cell receptor beta chain was counted between two and nine times. There are 17 residues in the CDR3. Per germline, CDR1 ENHRY and CDR2 SYGVKD. Trimming took 3 bases from V and 6 from J; bases not matched to a gene: 13. Construction of TCR beta libraries relied on iRepertoire HTBI primers and on Arm-PCR targeting CDR3 regions. Via MiXCR, TCRdb re-called the multiplex PCR reads, giving one row per CDR3 protein. The repertoire consists of 600,000 to 800,000 distinct CDR3 sequences, with around 30% occurring once and the leading ten covering around 40%. Time point described: persistent/refractory GD, antithyroid drugs over 5 years with positive TRAb. With RNA extracted from PBMCs as input, the TCR library was made. These data come from a study of regulatory T cells in long-lasting Graves disease.

The sequence was collected from a female donor with Graves disease. The rearrangement joins TRBV10-3 to TRBJ2-7, with 11 bases that match TRBD2. The source material was peripheral blood mononuclear cells (PBMCs), sampled when the disease was refractory, from a patient treated with antithyroid drugs. The CDR3 reads CAISDPAGTSGMSEQYF. The CDR3 nucleotides read TGTGCCATCAGTGACCCGGCCGGGACTAGCGGAATGAGCGAGCAGTACTTC.